The T cell receptor beta chain under discussion was sequenced for a study of cytomegalovirus exposure and HLA in healthy donors. General observations from the study: Reportedly, diagnosis of cytomegalovirus status by the classifier showed high specificity and sensitivity.

After removal of 7 bases from V and 4 bases from J, the junction contained 9 bases not matched to a gene. The CDR3 has 14 amino acids. Germline assignment: CDR1 SQVTM and CDR2 ANQGSEA. Concerning this clone itself: Its cognate antigen is unknown.

A multiplex PCR was run with 60 Vbeta primers and 13 Jbeta primers. This table comes from immunoSEQ multiplex PCR, and its TCRdb copy is limited to in-frame clones, with some not included. The sample lists more than 150,000 clones; 84% were seen once. V usage is TRBV29-1 and J usage is TRBJ2-2; 7 positions agree with TRBD1. Specimen: PBMCs. The TCR was taken from a girl between 2 and 10 years old in good health and CMV-seropositive. CDR3 nucleotides: TGCAGCGCAAAAACAGGGGTTGGCACCGGGGAGCTGTTTTTT. This gives the protein CSAKTGVGTGELFF.